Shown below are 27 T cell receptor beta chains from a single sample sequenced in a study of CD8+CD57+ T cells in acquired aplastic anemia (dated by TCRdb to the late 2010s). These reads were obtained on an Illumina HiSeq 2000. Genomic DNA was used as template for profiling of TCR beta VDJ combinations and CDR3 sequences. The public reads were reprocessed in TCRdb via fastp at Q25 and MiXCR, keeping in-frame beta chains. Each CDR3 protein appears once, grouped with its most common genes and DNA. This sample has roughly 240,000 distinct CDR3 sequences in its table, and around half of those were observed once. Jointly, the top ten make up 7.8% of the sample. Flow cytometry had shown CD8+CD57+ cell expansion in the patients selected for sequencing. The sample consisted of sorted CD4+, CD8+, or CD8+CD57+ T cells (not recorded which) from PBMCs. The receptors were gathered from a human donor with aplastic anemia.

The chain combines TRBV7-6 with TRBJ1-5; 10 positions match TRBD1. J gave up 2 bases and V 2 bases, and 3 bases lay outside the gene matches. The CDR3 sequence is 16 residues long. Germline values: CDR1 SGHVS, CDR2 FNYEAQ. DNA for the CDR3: TGTGCCAGCAGCTTACTAGGGACAGGGGGCAATCAGCCCCAGCATTTT. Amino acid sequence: CASSLLGTGGNQPQHF.

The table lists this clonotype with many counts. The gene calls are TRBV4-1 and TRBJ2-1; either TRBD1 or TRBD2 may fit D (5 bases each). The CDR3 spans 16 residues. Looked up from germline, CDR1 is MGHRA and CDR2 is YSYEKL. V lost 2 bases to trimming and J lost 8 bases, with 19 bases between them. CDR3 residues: CASSQRQSGSTYEQFF. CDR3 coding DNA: TGCGCCAGCAGCCAAAGACAGAGCGGAAGCACCTATGAGCAGTTCTTC.

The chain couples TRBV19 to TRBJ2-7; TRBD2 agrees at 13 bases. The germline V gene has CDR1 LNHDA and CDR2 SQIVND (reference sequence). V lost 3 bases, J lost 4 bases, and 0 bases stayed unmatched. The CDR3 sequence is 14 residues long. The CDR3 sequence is CASSMGLAGYEQYF. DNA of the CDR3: TGTGCCAGTAGTATGGGACTAGCGGGGTACGAGCAGTACTTC.

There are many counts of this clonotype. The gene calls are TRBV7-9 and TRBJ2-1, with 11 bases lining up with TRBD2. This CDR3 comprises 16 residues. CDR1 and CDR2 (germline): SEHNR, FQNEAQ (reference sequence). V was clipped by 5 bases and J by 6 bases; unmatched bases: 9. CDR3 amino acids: CASSPSGTSGVNEQFF. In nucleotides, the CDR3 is TGTGCCAGCAGCCCCTCCGGGACTAGCGGAGTCAATGAGCAGTTCTTC. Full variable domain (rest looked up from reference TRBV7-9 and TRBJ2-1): DTGVSQNPRHKITKRGQNVTFRCDPISEHNRLYWYRQTLGQGPEFLTYFQNEAQLEKSRLLSDRFSAERPKGSFSTLEIQRTEQGDSAMYLCASSPSGTSGVNEQFFGPGTRLTVL.

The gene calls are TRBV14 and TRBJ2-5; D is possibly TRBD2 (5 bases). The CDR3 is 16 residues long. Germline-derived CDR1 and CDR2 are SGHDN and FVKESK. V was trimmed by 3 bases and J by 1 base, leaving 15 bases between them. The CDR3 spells CASSHHTCGGQETQYF. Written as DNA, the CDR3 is TGTGCCAGCAGCCACCACACCTGCGGAGGCCAAGAGACCCAGTACTTC.

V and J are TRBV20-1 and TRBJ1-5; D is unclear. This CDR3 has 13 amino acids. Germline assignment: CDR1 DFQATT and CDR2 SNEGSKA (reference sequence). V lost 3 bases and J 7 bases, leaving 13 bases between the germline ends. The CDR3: CSASHGVGQPQHF. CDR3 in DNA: TGCAGTGCTAGTCATGGGGTAGGCCAGCCCCAGCATTTT.

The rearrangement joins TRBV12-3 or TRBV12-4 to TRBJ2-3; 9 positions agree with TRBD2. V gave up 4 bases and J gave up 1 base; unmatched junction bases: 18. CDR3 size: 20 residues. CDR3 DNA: TGTGCCAGCAGTTACTCGATGGGAGCGGGGGGCCTTCCACGCACAGATACGCAGTATTTT. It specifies CASSYSMGAGGLPRTDTQYF.

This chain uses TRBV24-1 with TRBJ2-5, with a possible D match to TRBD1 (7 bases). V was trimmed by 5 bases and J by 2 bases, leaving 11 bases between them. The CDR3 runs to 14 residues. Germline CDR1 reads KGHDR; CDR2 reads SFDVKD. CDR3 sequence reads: CATSVSGGQETQYF. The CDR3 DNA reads TGTGCCACCAGTGTTTCAGGGGGGCAAGAGACCCAGTACTTC.

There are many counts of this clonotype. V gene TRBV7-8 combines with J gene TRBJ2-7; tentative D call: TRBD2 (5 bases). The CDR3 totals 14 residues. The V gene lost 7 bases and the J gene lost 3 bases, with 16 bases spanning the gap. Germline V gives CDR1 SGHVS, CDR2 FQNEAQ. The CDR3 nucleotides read TGTGCCAGCACCCCCCAGCGGATCGGCTACGAGCAGTACTTC. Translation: CASTPQRIGYEQYF.

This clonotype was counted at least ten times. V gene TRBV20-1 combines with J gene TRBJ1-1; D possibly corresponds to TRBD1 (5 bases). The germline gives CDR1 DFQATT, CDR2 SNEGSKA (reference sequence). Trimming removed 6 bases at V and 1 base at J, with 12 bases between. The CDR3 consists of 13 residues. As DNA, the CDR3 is TGCAGTGCAACCGGGACGAAGAACACTGAAGCTTTCTTT. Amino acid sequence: CSATGTKNTEAFF.

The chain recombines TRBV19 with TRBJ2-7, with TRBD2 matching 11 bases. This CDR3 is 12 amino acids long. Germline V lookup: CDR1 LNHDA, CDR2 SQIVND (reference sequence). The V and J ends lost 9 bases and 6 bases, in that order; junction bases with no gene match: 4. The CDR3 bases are TGTGCCAGCAAAACTAGCGGGAGCGAGCAGTACTTC. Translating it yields CASKTSGSEQYF.

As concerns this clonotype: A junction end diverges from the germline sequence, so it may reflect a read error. The chain's CDR3 is CASSPGSFYGYTF. The CDR3 coding sequence is TGTGCCAGCAGCCCCGGCTCCTTCTATGGCTACACCTTC. The gene calls are TRBV5-1 and TRBJ1-2; D is unclear. CDR1 and CDR2 from the germline V gene are SGHRS and YFSETQ. The CDR3 totals 13 residues.

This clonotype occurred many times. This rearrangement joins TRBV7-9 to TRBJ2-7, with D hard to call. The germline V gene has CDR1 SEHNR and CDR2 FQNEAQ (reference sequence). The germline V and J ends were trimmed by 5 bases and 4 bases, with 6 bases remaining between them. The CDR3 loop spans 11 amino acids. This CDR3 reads CASSRQYEQYF. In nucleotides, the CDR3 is TGTGCCAGCAGCCGTCAGTACGAGCAGTACTTC.

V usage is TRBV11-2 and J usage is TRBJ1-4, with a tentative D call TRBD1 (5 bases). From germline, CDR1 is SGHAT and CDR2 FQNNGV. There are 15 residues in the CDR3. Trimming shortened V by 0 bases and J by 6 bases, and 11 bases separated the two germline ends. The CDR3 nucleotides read TGTGCCAGCAGCTTAGAGGGGGTCATGTATGAAAAACTGTTTTTT. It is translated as CASSLEGVMYEKLFF.

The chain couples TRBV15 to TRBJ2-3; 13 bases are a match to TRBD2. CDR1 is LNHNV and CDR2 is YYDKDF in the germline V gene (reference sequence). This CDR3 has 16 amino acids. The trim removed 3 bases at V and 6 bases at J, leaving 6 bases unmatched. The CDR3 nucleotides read TGTGCCACCAGCAGGACTAGCGGGGGGCATGGTGATACGCAGTATTTT. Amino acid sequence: CATSRTSGGHGDTQYF.

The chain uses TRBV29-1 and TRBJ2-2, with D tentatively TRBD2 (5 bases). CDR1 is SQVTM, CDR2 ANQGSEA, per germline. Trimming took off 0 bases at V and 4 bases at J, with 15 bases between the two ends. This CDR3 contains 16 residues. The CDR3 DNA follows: TGCAGCGTTGAAGATTTGGGAGCTTCGGGCACCGGGGAGCTGTTTTTT. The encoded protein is CSVEDLGASGTGELFF.

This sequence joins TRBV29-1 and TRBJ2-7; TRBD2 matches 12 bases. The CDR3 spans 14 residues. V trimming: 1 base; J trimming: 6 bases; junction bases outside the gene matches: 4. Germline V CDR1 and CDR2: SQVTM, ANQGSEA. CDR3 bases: TGCAGCGTTGAAGGGCTAGCGGGAGGGCCCGAGCAGTACTTC. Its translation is CSVEGLAGGPEQYF.

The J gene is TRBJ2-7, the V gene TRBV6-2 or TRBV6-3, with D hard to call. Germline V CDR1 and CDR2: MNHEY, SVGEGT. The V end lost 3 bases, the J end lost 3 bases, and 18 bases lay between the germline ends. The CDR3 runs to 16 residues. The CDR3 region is CASSYSYGYKDYEQYF. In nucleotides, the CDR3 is TGTGCCAGCAGTTATTCCTACGGGTACAAAGACTACGAGCAGTACTTC.

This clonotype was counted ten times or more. This chain's CDR3 is CATSRGTVNTEAFF. The CDR3 bases are TGTGCCACCAGCAGAGGGACAGTGAACACTGAAGCTTTCTTT. The gene calls are TRBV15 and TRBJ1-1; TRBD1 is a possible D gene (6 bases). Trimming removed 1 base at V and 0 bases at J, with 6 bases between. The CDR3 is 14 residues long. Per the germline V gene, CDR1 is LNHNV and CDR2 is YYDKDF (reference sequence).

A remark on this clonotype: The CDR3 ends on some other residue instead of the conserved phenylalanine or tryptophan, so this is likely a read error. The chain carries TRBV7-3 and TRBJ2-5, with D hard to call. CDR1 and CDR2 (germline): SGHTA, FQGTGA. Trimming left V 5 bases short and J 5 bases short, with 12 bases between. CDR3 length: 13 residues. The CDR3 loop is CASSPGASETQYL. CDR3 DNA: TGTGCCAGCAGCCCCGGCGCATCGGAGACCCAGTACCTC.

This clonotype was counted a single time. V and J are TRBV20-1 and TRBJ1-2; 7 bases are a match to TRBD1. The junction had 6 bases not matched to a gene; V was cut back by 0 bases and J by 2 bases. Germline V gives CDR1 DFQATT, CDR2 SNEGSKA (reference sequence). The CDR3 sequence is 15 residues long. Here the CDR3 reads CSARDLYRGNYGYTF. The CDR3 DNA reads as TGCAGTGCTAGAGATCTCTACAGGGGAAACTATGGCTACACCTTC.

The CDR3: CASSLGGREEFF. CDR3 coding DNA: TGCGCCAGCAGCTTGGGGGGGCGGGAGGAGTTCTTC. This sequence joins TRBV5-1 and TRBJ2-1; 8 positions agree with TRBD2. CDR3 length equals 12 residues. Looked up from germline, CDR1 is SGHRS and CDR2 is YFSETQ. V shed 0 bases and J 14 bases; nucleotides not matched to a gene: 4.

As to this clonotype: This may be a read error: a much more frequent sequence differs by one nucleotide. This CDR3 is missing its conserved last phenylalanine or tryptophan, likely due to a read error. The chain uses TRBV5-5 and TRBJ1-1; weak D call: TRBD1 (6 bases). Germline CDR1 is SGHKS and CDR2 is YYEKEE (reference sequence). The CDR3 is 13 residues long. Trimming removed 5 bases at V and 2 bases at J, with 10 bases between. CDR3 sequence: CASRGGPNTEAFI. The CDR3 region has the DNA TGTGCCAGCAGAGGGGGTCCAAACACTGAAGCTTTCATT.

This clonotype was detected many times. The CDR3 bases are TGCGCCAGCAGCGCTACTGACAGGAACTATTTAGATACGCAGTATTTT. The encoded protein is CASSATDRNYLDTQYF. The rearrangement joins TRBV5-1 to TRBJ2-3, with D possibly being TRBD1 (6 bases). Germline-derived CDR1 and CDR2 are SGHRS and YFSETQ. Deletions cut 4 bases from V and 5 bases from J, with 20 bases between. CDR3 length: 16 amino acids.

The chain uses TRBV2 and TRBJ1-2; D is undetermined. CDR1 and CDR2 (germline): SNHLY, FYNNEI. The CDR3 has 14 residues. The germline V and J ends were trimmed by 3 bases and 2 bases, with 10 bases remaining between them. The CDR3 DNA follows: TGTGCCAGCAGTGACGGTGGACTAAACTATGGCTACACCTTC. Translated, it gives CASSDGGLNYGYTF.

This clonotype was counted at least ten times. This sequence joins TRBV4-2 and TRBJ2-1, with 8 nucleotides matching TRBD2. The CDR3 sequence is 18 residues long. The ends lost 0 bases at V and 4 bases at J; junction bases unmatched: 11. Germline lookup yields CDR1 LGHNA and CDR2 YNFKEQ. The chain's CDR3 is CASSQDLGAGGVYNEQFF. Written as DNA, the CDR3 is TGTGCCAGCAGCCAAGATCTTGGGGCGGGGGGAGTGTACAATGAGCAGTTCTTC.

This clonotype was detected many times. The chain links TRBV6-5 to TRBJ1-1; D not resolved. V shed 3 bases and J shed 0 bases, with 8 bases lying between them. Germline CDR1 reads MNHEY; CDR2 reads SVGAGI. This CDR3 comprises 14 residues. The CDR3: CASSYWTVNTEAFF. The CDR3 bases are TGTGCCAGCAGTTATTGGACGGTGAACACTGAAGCTTTCTTT.